The following is a T cell receptor beta chain sequence with its context. Trimming took 10 bases from V and 0 from J; bases not matched to a gene: 11. The germline gives CDR1 MNHEY, CDR2 SVGAGI. The CDR3 is 15 amino acids. These data are taken from a study of blood T cell repertoires in COVID-19. Overall study context: The cDNA or gDNA used as material had been derived from T cells, B-cell-depleted T cells, or PBMCs.

Using immunoSEQ multiplex PCR, the repertoire was profiled, and TCRdb retains in-frame clones only, with some absent. The sample consists of about 240,000 clones, about 80% of them appearing once. Source material: peripheral blood. The sequence was obtained from a woman of 80 years or more with acute or convalescent COVID-19. The chain employs TRBV6-5 and TRBJ1-2, with 7 positions matching TRBD1. The CDR3 DNA reads TGTGCCACCATCCGTCAGACAGGGACTAACTATGGCTACACCTTC. It codes for CATIRQTGTNYGYTF.